The 27 T cell receptor beta chains presented below share a single source sample, sequenced in a study of CXCR3-negative and CXCR3-positive naive CD8 T cells. Via 5' RACE with UMI labels, TRB cDNA libraries were prepared. Reanalyzing the 5' RACE reads, TCRdb keeps one entry per CDR3 protein, without DNA. This specimen shows over 100,000 distinct CDR3 sequences; the ten leading clones hold 0.45% to 0.55%. Source material: naive CXCR3- CD8+ T cells from blood. This sample's subset: CD45RO-CCR7+CD27+CD95- naive CD8+ T cells lacking CXCR3 (TNR3-). The receptors derive from a human donor in good health. Some clones in this sample may be carry-over from other donors' samples.

The chain couples TRBV28 to TRBJ2-3; TCRdb names TRBD2, which stays unverified in the absence of DNA. From germline, CDR1 is MDHEN and CDR2 SYDVKM. The CDR3 consists of 14 residues. The CDR3 is CASSFLAGTDTQYF. Together with reference TRBV28 and TRBJ2-3, the CDR3 gives the full variable domain: DVKVTQSSRYLVKRTGEKVFLECVQDMDHENMFWYRQDPGLGLRLIYFSYDVKMKEKGDIPEGYSVSREKKERFSLILESASTNQTSMYLCASSFLAGTDTQYFGPGTRLTVL.

This CDR3 is CASSPRDRARRGGPDTQYF. The V and J genes are TRBV14 and TRBJ2-3; checking the TCRdb D call of TRBD1 is not possible without DNA. CDR1 is SGHDN, CDR2 FVKESK, per germline. There are 19 residues in the CDR3.

This CDR3 reads CASTLSGEGYNEQFF. The chain recombines TRBV12-3 or TRBV12-4 with TRBJ2-1; without DNA, the TCRdb call of TRBD2 cannot be checked. The CDR3 spans 15 residues.

J is TRBJ2-3 and V is TRBV12-3 or TRBV12-4; TCRdb's D call of TRBD1 is untestable without DNA. The CDR3 consists of 16 residues. The CDR3 here is CASRVSRRQSTDTQYF.

The chain has TRBV9 and TRBJ2-5; TCRdb's D call of TRBD2 is untestable without DNA. Per germline, CDR1 SGDLS and CDR2 YYNGEE. CDR3 length: 17 amino acids. This CDR3 reads CASSVGQVRLAGETQYF.

The CDR3 region is CASSSRLTQGHEQFF. The chain joins TRBV13 to TRBJ2-1; the TCRdb call, TRBD1, lacks DNA for checking. CDR3 length: 15 residues. The germline V gene encodes CDR1 PRHDT and CDR2 FYEKMQ (reference sequence).

The chain links TRBV12-3 or TRBV12-4 to TRBJ2-1; TCRdb selects TRBD1, and the lack of DNA leaves this call unchecked. The CDR3 is made up of 14 amino acids. The CDR3 here is CASSLWTANNEQFF.

The chain employs TRBV7-9 and TRBJ2-7; TCRdb's D call of TRBD1 is untestable without DNA. Germline loops: CDR1 SEHNR, CDR2 FQNEAQ (reference sequence). This CDR3 is 13 amino acids long. CDR3: CASSQPGGYEQYF.

The chain is built from TRBV7-2 and TRBJ2-3; TCRdb proposes TRBD2, but this gene call is untestable without DNA. The CDR3 has 17 residues. CDR1 is SGHTA, CDR2 FQGNSA, per germline. The CDR3 here is CASSLKGLAGSTDTQYF.

The V call is TRBV5-1, the J call TRBJ2-7; TCRdb gives TRBD1 as the D gene, but with no DNA this cannot be confirmed. Germline CDR1 reads SGHRS; CDR2 reads YFSETQ. This CDR3 comprises 16 residues. This CDR3 reads CASSLGTGWSPYEQYF.

J is TRBJ2-5 and V is TRBV7-9. The CDR3 consists of 13 residues. Germline assignment: CDR1 SEHNR and CDR2 FQNEAQ (reference sequence). This CDR3 is CASSLDGRETQYF.

This chain uses TRBV10-3 with TRBJ1-5. The CDR3 has 14 residues. The germline gives CDR1 ENHRY, CDR2 SYGVKD. The CDR3 sequence is CAISESSSNQPQHF.

This chain joins TRBV6-5 and TRBJ2-4; as DNA is missing, the TRBD1 call by TCRdb cannot be tested. The V gene's germline CDR1 is MNHEY and CDR2 SVGAGI. The CDR3 sequence is 13 residues long. CDR3: CDRRGRSKNIQYF.

V and J are TRBV12-3 or TRBV12-4 and TRBJ2-5; TCRdb gives TRBD1 as the D gene, but with no DNA this cannot be confirmed. This CDR3 region has 15 residues. CDR3: CASSTWGAGSETQYF.

The V and J genes are TRBV5-1 and TRBJ2-1. CDR1 is SGHRS, CDR2 YFSETQ, per germline. The CDR3 contains 13 residues. CDR3 loop: CASSLRTINEQFF.

V and J are TRBV6-5 and TRBJ2-1; TCRdb picks TRBD2, but there is no DNA to check that call. Germline V lookup: CDR1 MNHEY, CDR2 SVGAGI. The CDR3 loop spans 12 amino acids. The CDR3 sequence is CASSYPWEEQFF.

V and J are TRBV27 and TRBJ2-2; the TCRdb call, TRBD1, lacks DNA for checking. The CDR3 runs 15 residues. Germline CDR1 MNHEY, CDR2 SMNVEV (reference sequence). This CDR3 reads CASTPLAVDTGELFF.

The rearrangement links TRBV7-9 to TRBJ2-7; TCRdb indicates TRBD2, and absent DNA this call remains unverified. CDR1 and CDR2 from the germline V gene are SEHNR and FQNEAQ (reference sequence). This CDR3 contains 15 residues. The CDR3 is CASSLGTSESNEQYF.

The J gene is TRBJ2-1, the V gene TRBV7-6; TCRdb calls TRBD2, which cannot be checked without DNA. The length of the CDR3 is 18 residues. The V gene's germline CDR1 is SGHVS and CDR2 FNYEAQ. CDR3: CASSRNLPTSGGAGEQFF.

The chain links TRBV28 to TRBJ2-7; TCRdb outputs TRBD1, but without DNA this stays unchecked. The germline V gene encodes CDR1 MDHEN and CDR2 SYDVKM. The CDR3 is 15 amino acids. This chain's CDR3 is CASSLFGGQAYEQYF.

V and J are TRBV15 and TRBJ1-1; TCRdb lists TRBD1, though no DNA is available to test this call. The germline CDR1 and CDR2 sequences are LNHNV and YYDKDF (reference sequence). The CDR3 has 16 amino acids. CDR3 protein: CATSRGTGGMGTEAFF.

The chain combines TRBV7-9 with TRBJ2-5; without DNA, the TCRdb call of TRBD2 cannot be checked. The CDR3 loop spans 14 amino acids. Germline V CDR1 and CDR2: SEHNR, FQNEAQ (reference sequence). The CDR3 reads CASTPRLVQETQYF.

The V call is TRBV19, the J call TRBJ2-2; TCRdb designates TRBD2, a call that cannot be tested without DNA. Germline V gene lookup returns CDR1 LNHDA and CDR2 SQIVND (reference sequence). This CDR3 spans 14 amino acids. Here the CDR3 reads CASSPAGVTGELFF.

The J gene is TRBJ2-7, the V gene TRBV28; TCRdb selects TRBD1, and the lack of DNA leaves this call unchecked. This CDR3 is built from 13 residues. Per germline, CDR1 MDHEN and CDR2 SYDVKM. Here the CDR3 reads CASTLRGSYEQYF.

The V call is TRBV6-5, the J call TRBJ2-7; there is no DNA to check the TCRdb D call of TRBD1. The CDR3 totals 14 residues. Germline V gives CDR1 MNHEY, CDR2 SVGAGI. This CDR3 is CASSSGTGKDEQYF.

The chain has TRBV10-3 and TRBJ2-1; TCRdb's assignment of TRBD2 cannot be checked, as there is no DNA. CDR1 is ENHRY and CDR2 is SYGVKD in the germline V gene. The CDR3 runs to 16 residues. The CDR3: CAISGLAGDRSYEQFF.

The chain is built from TRBV2 and TRBJ2-1; TCRdb proposes TRBD2, but this gene call is untestable without DNA. The V gene's germline CDR1 is SNHLY and CDR2 FYNNEI. This CDR3 is 16 amino acids long. The CDR3 region is CASSEILAGVANEQFF.